A single TCR beta chain is shown here with its context. This clone came up many times. Which antigen it targets is not known. No clone much larger than this one lies a single base away; base qualities are absent. This sample was taken from a study of metastatic and nonmetastatic thyroid tumors (TCRdb year 2020). Regarding the research as a whole: Repertoires were compared across peripheral blood and tumor or nodule tissue samples from malignant and benign thyroid patients.

The CDR3 goes from the cysteine to the phenylalanine over 14 residues. CDR3 DNA only is kept here, 42 bases in frame from base 1. The germline V gene (reference sequence) supplies CDR1 SEHNR and CDR2 FQNEAQ. V and J are truncated by 3 bases and 4 bases respectively, leaving an intervening sequence of 12 bases. No patient had received any treatment before thyroid surgery. The study retrospectively analysed patient clinical samples collected from about 2012 to 2018 using T-cell receptor beta sequencing. What the authors observed across the whole study: In both blood and tumor samples, TCR beta diversity was reported to be significantly higher in malignant tumors than in benign nodules.

Receptors were amplified or captured by PCR. The instrument was an Illumina HiSeq 4000. High-throughput sequencing was used to profile the TCR beta-chain CDR3 region of each patient. The study's processing was this. The researchers built a classifier to tell apart papillary thyroid cancer patients with distant metastasis, based on CDR3 differences among clinicopathological groups. The Shannon index was used to measure repertoire diversity, and the Morisita-Horn index was used to measure how similar tumor and blood repertoires were. In TCRdb, the public reads were trimmed at Q25 with fastp and aligned with MiXCR, with productive beta chains retained. TCRdb's processing, not the authors', yielded these V and J calls. Here the sample has tens of thousands of clones; approximately 16% occur a single time. The biggest ten clones account for 9.9% of the sample.

The rearranged segments are TRBV7-9 and TRBJ2-5; the D call is tentative, TRBD1 or TRBD2, as each matches 6 bases. Sequences were obtained from tumor tissue. This receptor was identified in a female donor with papillary thyroid cancer or a benign thyroid nodule (not recorded which). Some clones in this sample may be carry-over from other donors' samples. In nucleotides, the sequence is TGTGCCAGCAGCTTTGGAGGGGGTCCAGAGACCCAGTACTTC. This sequence encodes CASSFGGGPETQYF.